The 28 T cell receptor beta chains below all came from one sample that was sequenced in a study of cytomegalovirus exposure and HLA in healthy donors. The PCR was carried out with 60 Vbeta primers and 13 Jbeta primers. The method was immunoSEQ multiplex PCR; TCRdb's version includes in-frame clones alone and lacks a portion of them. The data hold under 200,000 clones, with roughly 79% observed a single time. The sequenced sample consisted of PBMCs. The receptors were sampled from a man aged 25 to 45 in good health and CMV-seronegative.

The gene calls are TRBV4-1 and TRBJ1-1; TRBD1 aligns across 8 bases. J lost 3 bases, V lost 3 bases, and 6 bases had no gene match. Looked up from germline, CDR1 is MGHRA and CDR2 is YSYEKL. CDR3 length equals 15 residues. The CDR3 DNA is TGCGCCAGCAGCCAGGGGACAGGTGAGGACACTGAAGCTTTCTTT. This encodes CASSQGTGEDTEAFF.

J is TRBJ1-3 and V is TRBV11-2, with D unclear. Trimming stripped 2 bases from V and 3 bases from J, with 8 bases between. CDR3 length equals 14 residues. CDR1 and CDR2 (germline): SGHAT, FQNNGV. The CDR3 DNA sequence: TGTGCCAGCAGCTTAAACGGAGGTGGAAACACCATATATTTT. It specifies CASSLNGGGNTIYF.

The CDR3, as DNA: TGTGCCAGCAGCTTATACAAAGACAATGAGCAGTTCTTC. Translating gives CASSLYKDNEQFF. This chain connects TRBV7-3 to TRBJ2-1, with D uncertain. Trimming took 2 bases from V and 5 from J, leaving 7 bases between them. The germline V gene encodes CDR1 SGHTA and CDR2 FQGTGA. This CDR3 has 13 residues.

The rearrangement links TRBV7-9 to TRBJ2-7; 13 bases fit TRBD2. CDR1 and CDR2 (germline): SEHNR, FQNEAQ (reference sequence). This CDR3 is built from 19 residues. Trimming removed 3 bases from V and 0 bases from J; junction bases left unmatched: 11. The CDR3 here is CASSFTSGGERVRSYEQYF. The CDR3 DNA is TGTGCCAGCAGCTTTACTAGCGGGGGGGAACGGGTACGCTCCTACGAGCAGTACTTC. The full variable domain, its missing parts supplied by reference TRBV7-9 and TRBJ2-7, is DTGVSQNPRHKITKRGQNVTFRCDPISEHNRLYWYRQTLGQGPEFLTYFQNEAQLEKSRLLSDRFSAERPKGSFSTLEIQRTEQGDSAMYLCASSFTSGGERVRSYEQYFGPGTRLTVT.

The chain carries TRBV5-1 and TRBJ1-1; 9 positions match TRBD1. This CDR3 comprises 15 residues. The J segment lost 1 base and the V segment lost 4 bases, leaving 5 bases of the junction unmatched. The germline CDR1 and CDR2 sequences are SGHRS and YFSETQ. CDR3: CASSGTGSRNTEAFF. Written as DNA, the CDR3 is TGCGCCAGCAGCGGGACAGGGTCACGGAACACTGAAGCTTTCTTT.

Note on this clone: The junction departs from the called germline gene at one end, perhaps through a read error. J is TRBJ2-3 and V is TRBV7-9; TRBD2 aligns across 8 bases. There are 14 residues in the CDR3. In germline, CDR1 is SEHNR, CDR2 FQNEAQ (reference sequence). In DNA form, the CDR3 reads TGTTCCAGCAGCTTAGCTAGCGGGACAGATACGCAGTATTTT. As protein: CSSSLASGTDTQYF.

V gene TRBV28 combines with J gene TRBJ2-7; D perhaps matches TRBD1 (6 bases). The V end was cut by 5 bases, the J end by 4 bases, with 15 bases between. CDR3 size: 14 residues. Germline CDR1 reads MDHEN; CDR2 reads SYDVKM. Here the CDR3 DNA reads TGTGCCAGCAGTCTACTACAGGGTATATACGAGCAGTACTTC. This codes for CASSLLQGIYEQYF. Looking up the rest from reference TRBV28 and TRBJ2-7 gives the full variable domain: DVKVTQSSRYLVKRTGEKVFLECVQDMDHENMFWYRQDPGLGLRLIYFSYDVKMKEKGDIPEGYSVSREKKERFSLILESASTNQTSMYLCASSLLQGIYEQYFGPGTRLTVT.

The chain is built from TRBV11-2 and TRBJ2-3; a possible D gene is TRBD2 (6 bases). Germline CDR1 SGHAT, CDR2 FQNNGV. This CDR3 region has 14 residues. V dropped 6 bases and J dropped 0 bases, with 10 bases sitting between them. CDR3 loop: CASSGGMSTDTQYF. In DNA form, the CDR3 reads TGTGCCAGCAGTGGGGGGATGAGCACAGATACGCAGTATTTT.

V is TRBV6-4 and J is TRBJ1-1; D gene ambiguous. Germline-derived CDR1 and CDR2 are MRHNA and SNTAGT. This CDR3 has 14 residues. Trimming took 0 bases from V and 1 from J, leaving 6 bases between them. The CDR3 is CASSDSSQNTEAFF. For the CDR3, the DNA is TGTGCCAGCAGTGACTCGAGTCAGAACACTGAAGCTTTCTTT.

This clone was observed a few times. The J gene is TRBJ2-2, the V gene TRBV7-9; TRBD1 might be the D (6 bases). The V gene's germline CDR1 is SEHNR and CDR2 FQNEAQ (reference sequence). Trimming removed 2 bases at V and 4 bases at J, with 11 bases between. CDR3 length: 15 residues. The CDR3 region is CASSLNGQITGELFF. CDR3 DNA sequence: TGTGCCAGCAGCTTAAATGGACAGATCACCGGGGAGCTGTTTTTT.

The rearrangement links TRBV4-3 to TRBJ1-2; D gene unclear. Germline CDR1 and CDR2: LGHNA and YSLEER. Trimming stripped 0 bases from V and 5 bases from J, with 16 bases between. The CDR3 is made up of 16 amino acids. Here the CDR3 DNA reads TGCGCCAGCAGCCAAGATTACAGCCCGGCGCCTTATGGCTACACCTTC. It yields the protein CASSQDYSPAPYGYTF.

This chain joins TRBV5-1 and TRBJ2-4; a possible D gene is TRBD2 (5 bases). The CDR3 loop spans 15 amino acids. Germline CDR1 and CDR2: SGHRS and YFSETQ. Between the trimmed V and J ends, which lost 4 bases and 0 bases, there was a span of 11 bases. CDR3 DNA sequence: TGCGCCAGCAGCGACGGGATCCTAGCCAAAAACATTCAGTACTTC. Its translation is CASSDGILAKNIQYF. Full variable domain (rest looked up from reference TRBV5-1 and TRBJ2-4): KAGVTQTPRYLIKTRGQQVTLSCSPISGHRSVSWYQQTPGQGLQFLFEYFSETQRNKGNFPGRFSGRQFSNSRSEMNVSTLELGDSALYLCASSDGILAKNIQYFGAGTRLSVL.

CDR3 region: CASRLTGGVVQPQHF. CDR3 DNA sequence: TGTGCCAGCAGACTTACAGGGGGCGTCGTTCAGCCCCAGCATTTT. This sequence joins TRBV27 and TRBJ1-5; TRBD1 matches 9 bases. The germline V gene encodes CDR1 MNHEY and CDR2 SMNVEV (reference sequence). Unmatched junction bases numbered 9, after V lost 6 bases and J lost 6 bases. The CDR3 runs 15 residues.

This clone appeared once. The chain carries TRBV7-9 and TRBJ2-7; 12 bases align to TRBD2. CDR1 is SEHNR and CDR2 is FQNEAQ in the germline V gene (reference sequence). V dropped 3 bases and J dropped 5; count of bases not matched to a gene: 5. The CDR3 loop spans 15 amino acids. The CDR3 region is CASSFRLAGVDEQYF. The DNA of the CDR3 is TGTGCCAGCAGCTTCCGACTAGCGGGAGTCGACGAGCAGTACTTC.

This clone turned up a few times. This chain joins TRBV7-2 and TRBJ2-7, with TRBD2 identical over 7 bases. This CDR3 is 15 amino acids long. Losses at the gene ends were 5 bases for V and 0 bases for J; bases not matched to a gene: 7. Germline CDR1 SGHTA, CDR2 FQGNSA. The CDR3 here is CASSESGVLSYEQYF. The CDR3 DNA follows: TGTGCCAGCAGCGAAAGCGGGGTACTCTCCTACGAGCAGTACTTC. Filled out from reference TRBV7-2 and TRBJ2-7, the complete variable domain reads GAGVSQSPSNKVTEKGKDVELRCDPISGHTALYWYRQSLGQGLEFLIYFQGNSAPDKSGLPSDRFSAERTGGSVSTLTIQRTQQEDSAVYLCASSESGVLSYEQYFGPGTRLTVT.

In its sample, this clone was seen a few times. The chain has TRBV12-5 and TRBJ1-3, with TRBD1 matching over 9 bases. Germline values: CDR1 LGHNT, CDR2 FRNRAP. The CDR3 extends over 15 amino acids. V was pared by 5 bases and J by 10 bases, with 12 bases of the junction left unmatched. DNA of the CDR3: TGTGCTAGTGGTCCCGGACAGGGGCCCGGAGGGACCATATATTTT. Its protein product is CASGPGQGPGGTIYF. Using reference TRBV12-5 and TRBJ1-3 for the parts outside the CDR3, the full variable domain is DARVTQTPRHKVTEMGQEVTMRCQPILGHNTVFWYRQTMMQGLELLAYFRNRAPLDDSGMPKDRFSAEMPDATLATLKIQPSEPRDSAVYFCASGPGQGPGGTIYFGEGSWLTVV.

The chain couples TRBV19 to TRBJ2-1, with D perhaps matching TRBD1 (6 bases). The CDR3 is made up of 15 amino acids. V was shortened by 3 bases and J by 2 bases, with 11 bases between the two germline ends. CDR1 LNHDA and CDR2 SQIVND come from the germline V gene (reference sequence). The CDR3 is CASSIRQGTYNEQFF. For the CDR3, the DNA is TGTGCCAGTAGTATTCGCCAGGGGACCTACAATGAGCAGTTCTTC.

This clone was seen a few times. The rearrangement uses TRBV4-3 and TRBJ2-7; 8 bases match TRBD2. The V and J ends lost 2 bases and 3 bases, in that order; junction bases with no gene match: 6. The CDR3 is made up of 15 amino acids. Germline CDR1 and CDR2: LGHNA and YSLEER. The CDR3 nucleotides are TGCGCCAGCAGCCAACAACTAGCGGATGACTACGAGCAGTACTTC. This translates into CASSQQLADDYEQYF.

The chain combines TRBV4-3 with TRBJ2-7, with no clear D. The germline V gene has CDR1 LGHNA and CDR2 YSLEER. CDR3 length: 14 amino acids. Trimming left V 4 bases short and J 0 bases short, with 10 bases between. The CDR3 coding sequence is TGCGCCAGCAGCCTTGACACCAGCTCCTACGAGCAGTACTTC. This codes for CASSLDTSSYEQYF.

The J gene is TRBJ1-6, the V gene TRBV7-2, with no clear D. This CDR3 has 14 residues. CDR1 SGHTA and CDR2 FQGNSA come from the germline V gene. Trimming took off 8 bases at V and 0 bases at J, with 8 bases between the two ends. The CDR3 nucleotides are TGTGCCAGCGGACTGAACTCCTATAATTCACCCCTCCACTTT. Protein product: CASGLNSYNSPLHF.

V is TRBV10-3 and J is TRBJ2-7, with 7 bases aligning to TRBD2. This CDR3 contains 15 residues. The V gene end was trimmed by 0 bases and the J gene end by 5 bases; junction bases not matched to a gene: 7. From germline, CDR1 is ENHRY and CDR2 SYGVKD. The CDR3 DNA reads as TGTGCCATCAGTGAGTCGGGGGAGGGTTTCCACGAGCAGTACTTC. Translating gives CAISESGEGFHEQYF.

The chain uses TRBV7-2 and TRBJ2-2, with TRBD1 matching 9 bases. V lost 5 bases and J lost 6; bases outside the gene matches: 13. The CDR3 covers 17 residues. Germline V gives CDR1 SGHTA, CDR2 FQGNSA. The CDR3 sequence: CASSRQGGVRIAGELFF. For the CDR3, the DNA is TGTGCCAGCAGCAGACAGGGGGGTGTAAGAATTGCCGGGGAGCTGTTTTTT.

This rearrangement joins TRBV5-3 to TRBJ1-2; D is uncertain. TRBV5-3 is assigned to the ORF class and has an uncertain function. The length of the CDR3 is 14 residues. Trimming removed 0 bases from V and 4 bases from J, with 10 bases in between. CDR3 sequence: CARSLVLTGYGYTF. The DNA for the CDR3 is TGTGCCAGAAGCTTGGTGCTCACTGGCTATGGCTACACCTTC.

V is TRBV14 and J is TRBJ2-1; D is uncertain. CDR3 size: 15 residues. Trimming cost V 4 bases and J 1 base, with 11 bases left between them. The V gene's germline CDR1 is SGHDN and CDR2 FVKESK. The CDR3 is CASSPPGFSYNEQFF. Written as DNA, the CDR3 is TGTGCCAGCAGCCCCCCAGGCTTTTCCTACAATGAGCAGTTCTTC. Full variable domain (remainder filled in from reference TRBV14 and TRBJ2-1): EAGVTQFPSHSVIEKGQTVTLRCDPISGHDNLYWYRRVMGKEIKFLLHFVKESKQDESGMPNNRFLAERTGGTYSTLKVQPAELEDSGVYFCASSPPGFSYNEQFFGPGTRLTVL.

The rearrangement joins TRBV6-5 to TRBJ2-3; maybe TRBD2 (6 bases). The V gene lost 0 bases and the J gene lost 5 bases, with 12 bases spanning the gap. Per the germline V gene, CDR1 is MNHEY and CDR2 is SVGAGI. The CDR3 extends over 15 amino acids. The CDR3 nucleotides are TGTGCCAGCAGTTACTCTGAGACTAGGAAAGATACGCAGTATTTT. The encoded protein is CASSYSETRKDTQYF.

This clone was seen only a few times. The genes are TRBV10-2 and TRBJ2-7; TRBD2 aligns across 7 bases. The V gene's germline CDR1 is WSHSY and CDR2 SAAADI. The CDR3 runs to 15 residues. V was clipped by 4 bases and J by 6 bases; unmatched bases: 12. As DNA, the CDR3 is TGCGCCAGCAGTGGGGGGGGACGGGTAACGGGCGAGCAGTACTTC. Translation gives CASSGGGRVTGEQYF.

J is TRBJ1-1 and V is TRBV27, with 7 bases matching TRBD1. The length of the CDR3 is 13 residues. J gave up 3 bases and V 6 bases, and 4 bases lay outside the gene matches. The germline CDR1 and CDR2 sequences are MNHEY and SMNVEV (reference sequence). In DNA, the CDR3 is TGTGCCAGCAGGCCCGGGACAGACACTGAAGCTTTCTTT. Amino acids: CASRPGTDTEAFF.

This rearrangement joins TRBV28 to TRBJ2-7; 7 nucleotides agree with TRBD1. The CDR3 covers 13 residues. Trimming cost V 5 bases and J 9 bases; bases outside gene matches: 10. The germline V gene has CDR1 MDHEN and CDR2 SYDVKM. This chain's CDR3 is CASSGDSFQWQYF. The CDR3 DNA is TGTGCCAGCAGTGGGGACAGTTTCCAGTGGCAGTACTTC.